The 21 T cell receptor beta chains below come from one sample, sequenced in a study of spatial heterogeneity in lung cancer (dated by TCRdb to the late 2010s). Receptors were amplified or captured by 5' RACE. The sequencer was a NextSeq 500. TCRdb trimmed public reads at Q25 via fastp, called clones via MiXCR and kept in-frame beta chains. Merged by CDR3 protein, the rows form single entries marked with the most common genes and DNA. This sample is represented by around 20,000 distinct CDR3 sequences; 7.5% of them were singletons. Approximately 23% of the sample rests with the top ten. This specimen's time point label, interpreted: sample taken at primary tumor resection. General study outcomes and caveats: The tumor nonsynonymous mutation count correlated with the number of expanded intratumoral alpha and beta TCRs.

These receptors have no identified antigens. The sample was lung tumor tissue, taken at surgery. These receptors were taken from a male donor with early-stage non-small cell lung cancer.

This clonotype is categorized as medium-sized (0.01 to 0.1%). CDR3 residues: CATSTDRVYEQYF. In DNA, the CDR3 is TGTGCCACCAGCACGGACAGGGTCTACGAGCAGTACTTC. V gene TRBV15 combines with J gene TRBJ2-7; 8 nucleotides align to TRBD1. Germline loops: CDR1 LNHNV, CDR2 YYDKDF (reference sequence). CDR3 length equals 13 residues. The V gene end was trimmed by 4 bases and the J gene end by 3 bases; junction bases not matched to a gene: 2.

By sample share, this clonotype is medium-sized. CDR3 loop: CASSFPGQGTYEQYF. The CDR3 bases are TGTGCCAGCAGTTTTCCGGGACAGGGAACCTACGAGCAGTACTTC. The chain links TRBV12-3 or TRBV12-4 to TRBJ2-7; 9 bases line up with TRBD1. The CDR3 is made up of 15 amino acids. The V segment lost 3 bases and the J segment 2 bases; nucleotides outside the gene matches: 5.

Of note for this clonotype: A much larger clone lies a single base off, so this may be a read error. V is TRBV3-1 and J is TRBJ2-2, with D perhaps matching TRBD2 (6 bases). CDR1 and CDR2 (germline): LGHDT, YNNKEL (reference sequence). There are 14 residues in the CDR3. The V end was cut by 7 bases, the J end by 5 bases, with 14 bases between. CDR3 sequence: CASTPGRYTGELFF. The CDR3 DNA reads as TGTGCCAGCACCCCGGGGAGGTATACCGGGGAGCTGTTTTTT.

This clonotype was seen ten or more times. The J gene is TRBJ2-5, the V gene TRBV5-6, with D perhaps TRBD2 (5 bases). The V end lost 1 base, the J end lost 4 bases, and 11 bases lay between the germline ends. Germline V gene data show CDR1 as SGHDT and CDR2 as YYEEEE. The CDR3 has 14 amino acids. CDR3 DNA sequence: TGTGCCAGCAGCTTGACCCACGCGGGAGAGACCCAGTACTTC. This codes for CASSLTHAGETQYF. The variable domain in full, completed from reference TRBV5-6 and TRBJ2-5, reads DAGVTQSPTHLIKTRGQQVTLRCSPKSGHDTVSWYQQALGQGPQFIFQYYEEEERQRGNFPDRFSGHQFPNYSSELNVNALLLGDSALYLCASSLTHAGETQYFGPGTRLLVL.

At least ten counts were recorded for this clonotype. J is TRBJ2-7 and V is TRBV7-9; D is possibly TRBD1 or TRBD2 (6 bases each). The V end was cut by 6 bases, the J end by 7 bases, with 22 bases between. The CDR3 consists of 15 residues. Germline V gene sequence: CDR1 SEHNR, CDR2 FQNEAQ (reference sequence). The DNA of the CDR3 is TGTGCCAGCAGAAACTGGGACACCTCCGCGGGGGAGCAGTACTTC. This codes for CASRNWDTSAGEQYF.

This clonotype was counted many times. The chain is built from TRBV28 and TRBJ1-6; D remains ambiguous. This CDR3 is 11 amino acids long. Germline V CDR1 and CDR2: MDHEN, SYDVKM. Trimming cost V 5 bases and J 12 bases, with 8 bases left between them. CDR3 sequence: CASSRRGPLHF. The CDR3 DNA reads TGTGCCAGCAGTCGACGGGGACCCCTCCACTTT.

This clonotype was picked up many times. The chain links TRBV9 to TRBJ2-2, with a possible D match to TRBD2 (7 bases). Germline lookup yields CDR1 SGDLS and CDR2 YYNGEE. This CDR3 comprises 19 residues. V lost 0 bases, J lost 4 bases, and 22 bases lay in between. The CDR3 spells CASSVEDLRAGAVTGELFF. CDR3 in DNA: TGTGCCAGCAGCGTAGAGGACCTCCGGGCGGGGGCCGTCACCGGGGAGCTGTTTTTT.

V is TRBV4-1 and J is TRBJ2-2; possible D gene TRBD1, 6 bases. The germline V gene has CDR1 MGHRA and CDR2 YSYEKL. V lost 0 bases and J 5 bases, leaving 10 bases between the germline ends. The CDR3 has 15 amino acids. CDR3 region: CASSQEGAGTGELFF. CDR3 nucleotides: TGCGCCAGCAGCCAAGAGGGGGCAGGGACCGGGGAGCTGTTTTTT.

There are many counts of this clonotype. Here the CDR3 reads CASSQEEREAFF. CDR3 nucleotides: TGTGCCAGCAGCCAAGAAGAGAGGGAAGCTTTCTTT. This sequence joins TRBV3-1 and TRBJ1-1; D unresolved. V was pared by 0 bases and J by 8 bases, with 7 bases between. The CDR3 covers 12 residues. Germline V CDR1 and CDR2: LGHDT, YNNKEL (reference sequence).

The chain links TRBV30 to TRBJ1-2; the D gene is possibly TRBD1 (5 bases). V was pared by 3 bases and J by 5 bases, with 19 bases between. The CDR3 has 15 residues. Germline loops: CDR1 GTSNPN, CDR2 SVGIG (reference sequence). CDR3 sequence reads: CAWSDQGRSFYGYTF. Written as DNA, the CDR3 is TGTGCCTGGAGCGATCAGGGAAGAAGTTTTTATGGCTACACCTTC.

This clonotype has a count of ten or more. The V call is TRBV20-1, the J call TRBJ2-1; tentatively, D is TRBD2 (7 bases). The CDR3 covers 15 residues. The V end lost 1 base, the J end lost 4 bases, and 14 bases lay between the germline ends. Germline CDR1 DFQATT, CDR2 SNEGSKA (reference sequence). The CDR3 protein is CSARVGGGGYNEQFF. CDR3 sequence (DNA): TGCAGTGCTAGAGTAGGGGGGGGAGGGTACAATGAGCAGTTCTTC.

There are many counts of this clonotype. V usage is TRBV2 and J usage is TRBJ1-1, with 7 bases fitting TRBD1. The germline V gene has CDR1 SNHLY and CDR2 FYNNEI. Trimming took 7 bases from V and 3 from J; bases not matched to a gene: 5. This CDR3 has 13 residues. The CDR3 nucleotides are TGTGCCAGCACCGGGGACAGATACACTGAAGCTTTCTTT. Encoded protein: CASTGDRYTEAFF. Filled out from reference TRBV2 and TRBJ1-1, the complete variable domain reads EPEVTQTPSHQVTQMGQEVILRCVPISNHLYFYWYRQILGQKVEFLVSFYNNEISEKSEIFDDQFSVERPDGSNFTLKIRSTKLEDSAMYFCASTGDRYTEAFFGQGTRLTVV.

The chain joins TRBV7-2 to TRBJ2-7; D remains ambiguous. Germline V gene lookup returns CDR1 SGHTA and CDR2 FQGNSA. V was cut by 5 bases and J by 0 bases, with 14 bases left in between. CDR3 length: 15 amino acids. The DNA of the CDR3 is TGTGCCAGCAGCCTGTCCGTGACCGACTCCTACGAGCAGTACTTC. Protein: CASSLSVTDSYEQYF. Full variable domain (missing parts from reference TRBV7-2 and TRBJ2-7): GAGVSQSPSNKVTEKGKDVELRCDPISGHTALYWYRQSLGQGLEFLIYFQGNSAPDKSGLPSDRFSAERTGGSVSTLTIQRTQQEDSAVYLCASSLSVTDSYEQYFGPGTRLTVT.

The J gene is TRBJ2-1, the V gene TRBV20-1; D is uncertain. The germline V gene encodes CDR1 DFQATT and CDR2 SNEGSKA (reference sequence). V was shortened by 3 bases and J by 4 bases, with 1 base between the two germline ends. The CDR3 contains 10 residues. Written as DNA, the CDR3 is TGCAGTGCTAGGTACAATGAGCAGTTCTTC. Translated, it gives CSARYNEQFF.

Only a few counts were recorded for this clonotype. This chain joins TRBV27 and TRBJ1-3; the D is unclear. CDR3 size: 14 residues. Germline V gene lookup returns CDR1 MNHEY and CDR2 SMNVEV (reference sequence). The V end lost 3 bases, the J end lost 4 bases, and 10 bases lay between the germline ends. The CDR3 DNA reads TGTGCCAGCAGTTTTAGGGCAGCCGGAAACACCATATATTTT. This codes for CASSFRAAGNTIYF.

The chain links TRBV6-4 to TRBJ2-1; D not certain. The CDR3 totals 14 residues. V was trimmed by 9 bases and J by 9 bases, leaving 21 bases between them. Germline CDR1 and CDR2: MRHNA and SNTAGT. The CDR3 protein is CASSTSRAPTEQFF. The CDR3, as DNA: TGTGCCAGTAGTACTTCCCGGGCCCCAACTGAGCAGTTCTTC.

In its sample, this clonotype ranks as medium-sized. The V and J genes are TRBV27 and TRBJ1-5; TRBD1 is a possible D gene (5 bases). V was cut by 3 bases and J by 1 base, with 10 bases left in between. Germline loops: CDR1 MNHEY, CDR2 SMNVEV (reference sequence). This CDR3 is 15 amino acids long. The CDR3 nucleotides are TGTGCCAGCAGTTTGGGACCTGGGAGCAATCAGCCCCAGCATTTT. Its translation is CASSLGPGSNQPQHF.

The V gene is TRBV3-1, the J gene TRBJ2-1; no clear D gene. The V and J ends lost 4 bases and 7 bases respectively, with 11 bases between them. The CDR3 has 13 residues. Per germline, CDR1 LGHDT and CDR2 YNNKEL (reference sequence). The CDR3 sequence: CASSPPHPNEQFF. CDR3 DNA sequence: TGTGCCAGCAGCCCCCCGCACCCAAATGAGCAGTTCTTC.

This clonotype has more than one count but fewer than ten. This chain joins TRBV4-2 and TRBJ2-3; D gene unclear. From germline, CDR1 is LGHNA and CDR2 YNFKEQ. V gave up 5 bases and J gave up 1 base, with 16 bases separating them. The CDR3 contains 16 residues. Here the CDR3 DNA reads TGTGCCAGCAGCTGGAGATACGAGGAAGGCACAGATACGCAGTATTTT. Its protein is CASSWRYEEGTDTQYF.

The V call is TRBV3-1, the J call TRBJ1-3; D remains ambiguous. Germline CDR1 reads LGHDT; CDR2 reads YNNKEL (reference sequence). This CDR3 has 12 residues. The V end was cut by 1 base, the J end by 7 bases, with 5 bases between. The CDR3, as DNA: TGTGCCAGCAGCCAAGTTCAGAACACCATATATTTT. Amino acid sequence: CASSQVQNTIYF.

This clonotype was observed at least ten times. The chain has TRBV2 and TRBJ2-5; the match to TRBD1 covers 8 bases. The CDR3 has 15 amino acids. Per the germline V gene, CDR1 is SNHLY and CDR2 is FYNNEI. Trimming removed 6 bases from V and 3 bases from J; junction bases left unmatched: 9. CDR3 nucleotides: TGTGCCAGCAGCTTCTCGACAGGGGTAGAAGAGACCCAGTACTTC. It encodes CASSFSTGVEETQYF. The full variable domain, with the rest looked up from reference TRBV2 and TRBJ2-5, is EPEVTQTPSHQVTQMGQEVILRCVPISNHLYFYWYRQILGQKVEFLVSFYNNEISEKSEIFDDQFSVERPDGSNFTLKIRSTKLEDSAMYFCASSFSTGVEETQYFGPGTRLLVL.